This passage covers 29 T cell receptor beta chains from one sample sequenced in a study of T cells in Graves' hyperthyroidism and ophthalmopathy. Amplified regions were TCR beta CDR3 sequences from RNA transcripts. With the HTBI primer set, the TCR CDR3 went through a first round of RT-PCR. TCRdb re-derived calls from the multiplex PCR reads in MiXCR, one entry per CDR3 protein. The repertoire holds under 200,000 distinct CDR3 sequences, with 9.4% as singletons. Sequences were obtained from blood. The receptors derive from a woman aged 18-30 years with Graves' hyperthyroidism that later progressed to Graves' ophthalmopathy.

This clonotype was seen ten or more times. The genes are TRBV29-1 and TRBJ1-1; no clear D gene. The germline gives CDR1 SQVTM, CDR2 ANQGSEA. V lost 4 bases to trimming and J lost 7 bases, with 10 bases between them. The CDR3 spans 11 residues. DNA of the CDR3: TGCAGCGTTGGGGAGAGAGTTGAAGCTTTCTTT. This sequence encodes CSVGERVEAFF.

This clonotype appeared many times. The chain has TRBV7-9 and TRBJ1-5; D unclear. Trimming stripped 5 bases from V and 5 bases from J, with 10 bases between. Per the germline V gene, CDR1 is SEHNR and CDR2 is FQNEAQ (reference sequence). This CDR3 has 13 amino acids. The CDR3 DNA is TGTGCCAGCAGCCTTTACGATCATCAGCCCCAGCATTTT. It translates to CASSLYDHQPQHF.

In its sample, this clonotype was seen many times. The chain combines TRBV7-8 with TRBJ2-7; D not certain. Trimming removed 1 base from V and 4 bases from J, with 14 bases in between. This CDR3 region has 15 residues. Germline CDR1 SGHVS, CDR2 FQNEAQ. In DNA form, the CDR3 reads TGTGCCAGCAGCTTAGAGGTAGGATCGACTTACGAGCAGTACTTC. Encoded protein: CASSLEVGSTYEQYF.

The sample holds many counts of this clonotype. V gene TRBV6-1 combines with J gene TRBJ2-1, with 9 nucleotides matching TRBD2. The CDR3 runs 16 residues. The trim removed 6 bases at V and 7 bases at J, leaving 13 bases unmatched. Germline loops: CDR1 MNHNS, CDR2 SASEGT. CDR3 in amino acids: CASRKTGTSPGNEQFF. The CDR3 DNA reads as TGTGCCAGCAGAAAGACCGGGACTAGCCCCGGTAATGAGCAGTTCTTC.

This clonotype was seen only a few times. This chain links TRBV5-4 with TRBJ2-5; weak D call: TRBD1 (7 bases). In germline, CDR1 is SGHNT, CDR2 YYREEE (reference sequence). The CDR3 has 13 amino acids. V lost 3 bases and J lost 5, with 11 bases in between. In DNA, the CDR3 is TGTGCCAGCAGCTGGGACAGCGGGGAGACCCAGTACTTC. It encodes CASSWDSGETQYF.

This clonotype was detected many times. The rearrangement links TRBV28 to TRBJ2-5; 7 bases line up with TRBD2. The CDR3 covers 15 residues. Trimming took 6 bases from V and 2 from J; bases not matched to a gene: 9. Germline V gene sequence: CDR1 MDHEN, CDR2 SYDVKM. Written as DNA, the CDR3 is TGTGCCAGCAGACCAATGGGGGGGGGTCAAGAGACCCAGTACTTC. This gives the protein CASRPMGGGQETQYF.

This clonotype was counted ten times or more. The V gene is TRBV6-5, the J gene TRBJ2-3; 13 positions agree with TRBD2. After removal of 2 bases from V and 4 bases from J, the junction contained 9 bases not matched to a gene. The CDR3 has 18 amino acids. Germline CDR1 reads MNHEY; CDR2 reads SVGAGI. The CDR3 spells CASSYVRLAGGPSDTQYF. The CDR3 DNA is TGTGCCAGCAGTTACGTCCGACTAGCGGGGGGCCCCTCAGATACGCAGTATTTT.

This clonotype was found many times. The chain links TRBV6-1 to TRBJ2-3, with 7 bases matching TRBD2. V shed 5 bases and J 2 bases; nucleotides not matched to a gene: 10. Germline V lookup: CDR1 MNHNS, CDR2 SASEGT. CDR3 size: 16 residues. CDR3 coding DNA: TGTGCCAGCAGTTACGCGGCGGGAGTAAACACAGATACGCAGTATTTT. Protein product: CASSYAAGVNTDTQYF.

This chain links TRBV10-3 with TRBJ1-5, with 10 bases matching TRBD1. The CDR3 contains 15 residues. Germline V CDR1 and CDR2: ENHRY, SYGVKD. V was clipped by 6 bases and J by 5 bases; unmatched bases: 7. For the CDR3, the DNA is TGTGCCATCAGCGGGACAGGGGACCTTCATCAGCCCCAGCATTTT. Translating gives CAISGTGDLHQPQHF.

J is TRBJ1-4 and V is TRBV3-1; the match to TRBD1 covers 9 bases. There are 14 residues in the CDR3. Germline trimming cut 4 bases from V and 7 bases from J; bases unmatched to any gene: 4. CDR1 and CDR2 from the germline V gene are LGHDT and YNNKEL (reference sequence). This chain's CDR3 is CASSRSDRGEKLFF. The CDR3 DNA sequence: TGTGCCAGCAGCCGGTCGGACAGGGGTGAAAAACTGTTTTTT.

This clonotype was detected many times. The rearrangement joins TRBV6-5 to TRBJ2-5, with 10 bases matching TRBD2. The CDR3 contains 16 residues. The V gene end was trimmed by 0 bases and the J gene end by 4 bases; junction bases not matched to a gene: 5. Germline-derived CDR1 and CDR2 are MNHEY and SVGAGI. The DNA for the CDR3 is TGTGCCAGCAGTTACTCGAATCTAGCGGGAGCAGAGACCCAGTACTTC. Encoded protein: CASSYSNLAGAETQYF.

This clonotype was observed many times. This rearrangement joins TRBV15 to TRBJ1-2; D gene uncertain. V was cut by 0 bases and J by 7 bases, with 15 bases left in between. CDR3 length: 15 residues. Germline-derived CDR1 and CDR2 are LNHNV and YYDKDF (reference sequence). CDR3 bases: TGTGCCACCAGCAGAGATTTCGGGTCCGATGCTGGCTACACCTTC. It yields the protein CATSRDFGSDAGYTF.

J is TRBJ2-3 and V is TRBV5-8; D is perhaps TRBD1 (7 bases). V lost 4 bases and J lost 2, with 17 bases in between. The germline V gene has CDR1 SGHTS and CDR2 YDEGEE. The CDR3 is 16 amino acids. The DNA for the CDR3 is TGTGCCAGCAGCGCGGGACAGTCTTCCTACACAGATACGCAGTATTTT. It codes for CASSAGQSSYTDTQYF.

This clonotype was found many times. This chain uses TRBV7-9 with TRBJ2-7; 7 bases are a match to TRBD1. This CDR3 region has 15 residues. Unmatched junction bases numbered 9, after V lost 5 bases and J lost 2 bases. Germline CDR1 reads SEHNR; CDR2 reads FQNEAQ (reference sequence). As DNA, the CDR3 is TGTGCCAGCAGCCAGGACAGGATTAGGACCTACGAGCAGTACTTC. Its translation: CASSQDRIRTYEQYF. Combining the CDR3 with reference TRBV7-9 and TRBJ2-7 gives the whole variable domain DTGVSQNPRHKITKRGQNVTFRCDPISEHNRLYWYRQTLGQGPEFLTYFQNEAQLEKSRLLSDRFSAERPKGSFSTLEIQRTEQGDSAMYLCASSQDRIRTYEQYFGPGTRLTVT.

The chain couples TRBV9 to TRBJ1-3; no clear D gene. The V gene's germline CDR1 is SGDLS and CDR2 YYNGEE. V lost 0 bases, J lost 3 bases, and 13 bases lay in between. CDR3 length: 16 amino acids. The CDR3 region has the DNA TGTGCCAGCAGCGTAGCTGCCAGGCCGGGTGGAAACACCATATATTTT. It specifies CASSVAARPGGNTIYF.

The table lists this clonotype with many counts. The chain employs TRBV7-9 and TRBJ1-3; D is unresolved. The CDR3 is 15 residues long. Deletions cut 5 bases from V and 0 bases from J, with 11 bases between. Looked up from germline, CDR1 is SEHNR and CDR2 is FQNEAQ (reference sequence). CDR3 loop: CASSPGPGSGNTIYF. The CDR3 bases are TGTGCCAGCAGCCCCGGCCCGGGCTCTGGAAACACCATATATTTT.

Ten or more counts support this clonotype. This rearrangement joins TRBV4-2 to TRBJ1-1; 9 nucleotides match TRBD1. Per the germline V gene, CDR1 is LGHNA and CDR2 is YNFKEQ. Germline trimming cut 0 bases from V and 5 bases from J; bases unmatched to any gene: 16. This CDR3 region has 19 residues. As DNA, the CDR3 is TGTGCCAGCAGCCAAGATCGAACAGGGGGCGCGGATTGGAAAACTGAAGCTTTCTTT. Residues: CASSQDRTGGADWKTEAFF.

This clonotype has at least ten counts. The genes are TRBV7-3 and TRBJ2-2; D is possibly TRBD2 (7 bases). Germline V gene data show CDR1 as SGHTA and CDR2 as FQGTGA. The CDR3 loop spans 15 amino acids. The V end lost 2 bases, the J end lost 4 bases, and 11 bases lay between the germline ends. The CDR3 loop is CASSLFRGGTGELFF. The CDR3 bases are TGTGCCAGCAGCTTATTTAGGGGGGGCACCGGGGAGCTGTTTTTT.

This clonotype was counted a few times. The chain couples TRBV6-2 or TRBV6-3 to TRBJ1-2; 10 bases align to TRBD1. In germline, CDR1 is MNHEY, CDR2 SVGEGT. Trimming cost V 5 bases and J 8 bases; bases outside gene matches: 14. The CDR3 is 16 amino acids. The CDR3 nucleotides are TGTGCCAGCAGTGCCGGGACAGGGGCGCTCTATGGCGGCTACACCTTC. Encoded protein: CASSAGTGALYGGYTF.

This clonotype was picked up many times. This chain connects TRBV7-8 to TRBJ2-3; D gene unclear. The CDR3 has 12 amino acids. Looked up from germline, CDR1 is SGHVS and CDR2 is FQNEAQ. Trimming shortened V by 4 bases and J by 5 bases, and 7 bases separated the two germline ends. The CDR3 nucleotides are TGTGCCAGCAGCTCCTTCATAGATACGCAGTATTTT. Its protein is CASSSFIDTQYF.

This clonotype showed up just a few times. DNA of the CDR3: TGTGCCAGCAGCTCCGGACTAGCGGAATACGAGCAGTACTTC. Protein: CASSSGLAEYEQYF. This chain links TRBV9 with TRBJ2-7; TRBD2 aligns across 10 bases. The CDR3 consists of 14 residues. Germline CDR1 is SGDLS and CDR2 is YYNGEE. With V trimmed by 4 bases and J by 4 bases, 5 bases remained unmatched.

This clonotype has at least ten counts. The gene calls are TRBV3-1 and TRBJ2-2, with D hard to call. The V end was cut by 0 bases, the J end by 4 bases, with 9 bases between. From germline, CDR1 is LGHDT and CDR2 YNNKEL (reference sequence). The CDR3 runs to 15 residues. The CDR3 here is CASSQESGSTGELFF. CDR3 DNA sequence: TGTGCCAGCAGCCAAGAATCCGGGTCCACCGGGGAGCTGTTTTTT.

This clonotype was observed at least ten times. Here the CDR3 DNA reads TGTGCCAGCAGTTTATACCTGACAGGGTCCTACAATGAGCAGTTCTTC. It is translated as CASSLYLTGSYNEQFF. The rearrangement joins TRBV27 to TRBJ2-1; 7 bases fit TRBD1. The V gene's germline CDR1 is MNHEY and CDR2 SMNVEV (reference sequence). V dropped 1 base and J dropped 1; count of bases not matched to a gene: 4. There are 16 residues in the CDR3.

The rearrangement uses TRBV6-5 and TRBJ2-7, with D perhaps TRBD1 (6 bases). V lost 2 bases to trimming and J lost 5 bases, with 10 bases between them. The CDR3 has 13 residues. Germline V gives CDR1 MNHEY, CDR2 SVGAGI. The CDR3 bases are TGTGCCAGCAGTTACGGGCAGGGGAACGAGCAGTACTTC. Protein sequence: CASSYGQGNEQYF.

The chain recombines TRBV6-6 with TRBJ2-7; a possible D gene is TRBD2 (5 bases). With 2 bases removed from V and 6 bases from J, the gap between germline ends came to 11 bases. The CDR3 has 13 amino acids. Per the germline V gene, CDR1 is MNHNY and CDR2 is SVGAGI (reference sequence). CDR3 in DNA: TGTGCCAGCAGTTACGCGGGTTCCCCCGAGCAGTACTTC. Amino acids: CASSYAGSPEQYF.

This clonotype was counted between two and nine times. The V and J genes are TRBV19 and TRBJ2-5; 9 bases agree with TRBD2. CDR3 length: 17 residues. V dropped 1 base and J dropped 5; count of bases not matched to a gene: 11. Germline V CDR1 and CDR2: LNHDA, SQIVND (reference sequence). The CDR3 coding sequence is TGTGCCAGTAGTATAGGGAAAGGTAGCGGGAGCTTGGAGACCCAGTACTTC. Translating gives CASSIGKGSGSLETQYF.

This clonotype was found a few times. This chain links TRBV6-2 or TRBV6-3 with TRBJ2-3; D may be TRBD1 or TRBD2 (5 bases each). V shed 6 bases and J shed 2 bases, with 12 bases lying between them. Germline V gene sequence: CDR1 MNHEY, CDR2 SVGEGT. The CDR3 runs 14 residues. CDR3 amino acids: CASRPGALTDTQYF. In DNA, the CDR3 is TGTGCCAGCAGACCCGGGGCGCTCACAGATACGCAGTATTTT.

The V gene is TRBV2, the J gene TRBJ2-7, with D possibly being TRBD2 (6 bases). The germline CDR1 and CDR2 sequences are SNHLY and FYNNEI. Trimming cost V 6 bases and J 4 bases, with 25 bases left between them. The CDR3 has 17 amino acids. CDR3: CASRYPWSGEMAYEQYF. CDR3 DNA: TGTGCCAGCAGGTATCCCTGGTCGGGAGAGATGGCATACGAGCAGTACTTC. The entire variable domain, with the rest obtained from reference TRBV2 and TRBJ2-7, is as follows: EPEVTQTPSHQVTQMGQEVILRCVPISNHLYFYWYRQILGQKVEFLVSFYNNEISEKSEIFDDQFSVERPDGSNFTLKIRSTKLEDSAMYFCASRYPWSGEMAYEQYFGPGTRLTVT.

This clonotype was observed at least ten times. The genes are TRBV7-9 and TRBJ2-5; 9 positions match TRBD1. This CDR3 has 13 residues. CDR1 is SEHNR and CDR2 is FQNEAQ in the germline V gene (reference sequence). V shed 5 bases, J shed 5 bases, and the junction held 3 bases outside the gene matches. The chain's CDR3 is CASSRTGVETQYF. The DNA for the CDR3 is TGTGCCAGCAGCCGGACAGGGGTGGAGACCCAGTACTTC.